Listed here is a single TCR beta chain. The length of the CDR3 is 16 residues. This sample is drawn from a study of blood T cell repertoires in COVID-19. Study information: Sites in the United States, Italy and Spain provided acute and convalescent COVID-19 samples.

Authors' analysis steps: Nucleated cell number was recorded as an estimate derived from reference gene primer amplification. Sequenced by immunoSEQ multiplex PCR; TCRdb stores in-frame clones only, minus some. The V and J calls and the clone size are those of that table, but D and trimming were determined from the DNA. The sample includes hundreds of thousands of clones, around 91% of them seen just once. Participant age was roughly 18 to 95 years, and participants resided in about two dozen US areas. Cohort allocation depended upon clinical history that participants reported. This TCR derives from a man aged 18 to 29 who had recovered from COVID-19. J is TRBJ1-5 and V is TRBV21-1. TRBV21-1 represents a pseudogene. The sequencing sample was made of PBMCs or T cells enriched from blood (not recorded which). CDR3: CASSKCRGDSDQPQHF. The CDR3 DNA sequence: TGTGCCAGCAGCAAGTGTCGAGGCGATTCGGATCAGCCCCAGCATTTT.